These 15 T cell receptor beta chains were sequenced from one sample in a study of OX40 agonist ivuxolimab in advanced cancers. Library preparation was by the immunoSEQ multiplex PCR assay. Not all clones reach the TCRdb copy of this immuneACCESS table, which keeps in-frame sequences only. Checked studies attribute under half of the gap to unresolved V genes and leave the rest unexplained. The sample yields 25,000 to 35,000 clones; roughly 71% were counted once. The biggest ten clones account for 9.5% to 15% of the sample. The sequencing here drew on CD4+ or CD8+ T cells sorted from blood, taken in a trial of the OX40 agonist ivuxolimab. The receptors here all came from an adult with an advanced solid tumor such as melanoma, head and neck, liver or kidney cancer.

The gene calls are TRBV6-1 and TRBJ2-7, with D uncertain. Trimming left V 3 bases short and J 7 bases short, with 16 bases between. CDR3 length: 14 amino acids. The V gene's germline CDR1 is MNHNS and CDR2 SASEGT. The CDR3 region is CASSEAPFIGEQYV. DNA for the CDR3: TGTGCCAGCAGTGAGGCCCCCTTCATTGGGGAGCAGTACGTC.

The chain uses TRBV5-1 and TRBJ2-2; maybe TRBD2 (5 bases). The CDR3 extends over 14 amino acids. Germline CDR1 is SGHRS and CDR2 is YFSETQ. V lost 0 bases and J lost 5, with 8 bases in between. In DNA form, the CDR3 reads TGCGCCAGCAGCTTGGGGACGGGAACCGGGGAGCTGTTTTTT. It encodes CASSLGTGTGELFF.

This clone turned up a few times. The chain couples TRBV5-1 to TRBJ2-2; 8 bases match TRBD2. The trim removed 5 bases at V and 2 bases at J, leaving 8 bases unmatched. The CDR3 totals 16 residues. Germline assignment: CDR1 SGHRS and CDR2 YFSETQ. In nucleotides, the CDR3 is TGCGCCAGCAGGGTTACTAGCGGACCTAACACCGGGGAGCTGTTTTTT. Protein product: CASRVTSGPNTGELFF.

This rearrangement joins TRBV6-5 to TRBJ2-7; 15 bases are a match to TRBD2. Germline CDR1 is MNHEY and CDR2 is SVGAGI. The CDR3 covers 15 residues. V shed 7 bases and J 2 bases; nucleotides not matched to a gene: 3. The CDR3 DNA reads TGTGCCAGCAAGGGACTAGCGGGGGGAACCTACGAGCAGTACTTC. It yields the protein CASKGLAGGTYEQYF.

This clone occurred a few times. The chain is built from TRBV19 and TRBJ2-6; no clear D gene. The CDR3 sequence is 14 residues long. Germline CDR1 and CDR2: LNHDA and SQIVND (reference sequence). V lost 7 bases and J lost 0, with 7 bases in between. This CDR3 is CASTPTSGANVLTF. The DNA of the CDR3 is TGTGCCAGTACCCCCACCTCTGGGGCCAACGTCCTGACTTTC.

The rearrangement joins TRBV4-1 to TRBJ2-5; 8 nucleotides align to TRBD2. The CDR3 totals 20 residues. V was pared by 2 bases and J by 1 base, with 18 bases of the junction left unmatched. The germline gives CDR1 MGHRA, CDR2 YSYEKL. CDR3 sequence: CASSQIIGAGGPIIQETQYF. The CDR3 coding sequence is TGCGCCAGCAGCCAAATAATTGGCGCGGGGGGACCTATAATCCAAGAGACCCAGTACTTC.

The chain is built from TRBV6-6 and TRBJ1-2, with D tentatively TRBD1 (6 bases). CDR1 is MNHNY, CDR2 SVGAGI, per germline (reference sequence). V lost 0 bases to trimming and J lost 7 bases, with 12 bases between them. This CDR3 spans 14 amino acids. CDR3 region: CASSYSTGWSGYTF. For the CDR3, the DNA is TGTGCCAGCAGTTACTCCACAGGGTGGAGTGGCTACACCTTC.

The rearrangement links TRBV6-6 to TRBJ1-5, with D tentatively TRBD1 (5 bases). CDR3 length: 16 residues. Germline-derived CDR1 and CDR2 are MNHNY and SVGAGI (reference sequence). The V end was cut by 2 bases, the J end by 0 bases, with 11 bases between. The CDR3 region is CASSYEGRDSNQPQHF. The CDR3 nucleotides are TGTGCCAGCAGTTACGAGGGGAGGGATAGCAATCAGCCCCAGCATTTT.

The V call is TRBV12-5, the J call TRBJ2-1; D is perhaps TRBD1 (6 bases). Per the germline V gene, CDR1 is LGHNT and CDR2 is FRNRAP. Trimming pared 0 bases from V and 4 bases from J, leaving 13 bases between. This CDR3 has 16 amino acids. CDR3 nucleotide sequence: TGTGCTAGTGGTTTGGTAACGGGACAAAGATACAATGAGCAGTTCTTC. Translating it yields CASGLVTGQRYNEQFF.

In this sample, this clone turned up once. The rearrangement uses TRBV10-3 and TRBJ1-5, with D possibly matching TRBD1 (5 bases). The CDR3 totals 15 residues. Germline loops: CDR1 ENHRY, CDR2 SYGVKD. The V gene lost 0 bases and the J gene lost 5 bases, with 11 bases spanning the gap. CDR3 nucleotides: TGTGCCATCAGTGAGTCAAAAGGGGAATATCAGCCCCAGCATTTT. Encoded protein: CAISESKGEYQPQHF.

The chain combines TRBV5-1 with TRBJ1-1; tentative D call: TRBD1 (6 bases). The germline V and J ends were trimmed by 3 bases and 0 bases, with 12 bases remaining between them. CDR3 length: 15 residues. The germline gives CDR1 SGHRS, CDR2 YFSETQ. The CDR3 is CASSYRGALNTEAFF. The CDR3 DNA is TGCGCCAGCAGCTACCGGGGGGCGTTGAACACTGAAGCTTTCTTT.

The chain combines TRBV23-1 with TRBJ1-6; no firm D call. TRBV23-1 is recorded as an ORF, its role being uncertain. V was trimmed by 1 base and J by 4 bases, leaving 14 bases between them. This CDR3 region has 17 residues. The CDR3 loop is CASSQWGTVKYNSPLHF. CDR3 sequence (DNA): TGCGCCAGCAGTCAATGGGGAACGGTAAAGTATAATTCACCCCTCCACTTT.

This rearrangement joins TRBV30 to TRBJ1-1; D is ambiguous. Looked up from germline, CDR1 is GTSNPN and CDR2 is SVGIG (reference sequence). V shed 3 bases and J shed 0 bases, with 11 bases lying between them. CDR3 length: 14 residues. In DNA form, the CDR3 reads TGTGCCTGGAGGCTCCCAGGAATGAACACTGAAGCTTTCTTT. It encodes CAWRLPGMNTEAFF.

The chain has TRBV9 and TRBJ1-3; the D is unclear. CDR1 is SGDLS, CDR2 YYNGEE, per germline. The V end was cut by 0 bases, the J end by 4 bases, with 11 bases between. The CDR3 totals 15 residues. This chain's CDR3 is CASSVDFGSGNTIYF. For the CDR3, the DNA is TGTGCCAGCAGCGTAGATTTCGGGTCCGGAAACACCATATATTTT. Looking up the rest from reference TRBV9 and TRBJ1-3 gives the full variable domain: DSGVTQTPKHLITATGQRVTLRCSPRSGDLSVYWYQQSLDQGLQFLIQYYNGEERAKGNILERFSAQQFPDLHSELNLSSLELGDSALYFCASSVDFGSGNTIYFGEGSWLTVV.

By share, this clone ranks as medium-sized. The rearrangement joins TRBV6-1 to TRBJ2-7, with D possibly being TRBD1 or TRBD2 (5 bases each). Trimming removed 0 bases from V and 3 bases from J, with 12 bases in between. The CDR3 consists of 15 residues. Per germline, CDR1 MNHNS and CDR2 SASEGT. The CDR3 protein is CASSEAPGPGYEQYV. CDR3 coding DNA: TGTGCCAGCAGTGAAGCGCCGGGACCCGGCTACGAGCAGTACGTC.